This record looks at one T cell receptor beta chain sequence and its context. TCRdb analysed the 5' RACE reads with MiXCR anew, one entry per CDR3 protein. Among around 290,000 distinct CDR3 sequences, 9.5% were seen once, and the ten largest hold roughly 6.4%. This entry is derived from a study of identical twins. The germline V gene has CDR1 SGHRS and CDR2 YFSETQ. V was clipped by 0 bases and J by 5 bases; unmatched bases: 4. The CDR3 runs to 17 residues. These data also featured in a second study, about yellow fever vaccine responses in identical twins.

This sequence originates from a woman aged 18-29 years in good health. The genes are TRBV5-1 and TRBJ2-1, with 14 positions matching TRBD2. Sequenced material: CD8+ T cells sorted from blood. CDR3 region: CASSLGLAGGSNNEQFF. The CDR3 DNA is TGCGCCAGCAGCTTGGGACTAGCGGGAGGGTCTAACAATGAGCAGTTCTTC.